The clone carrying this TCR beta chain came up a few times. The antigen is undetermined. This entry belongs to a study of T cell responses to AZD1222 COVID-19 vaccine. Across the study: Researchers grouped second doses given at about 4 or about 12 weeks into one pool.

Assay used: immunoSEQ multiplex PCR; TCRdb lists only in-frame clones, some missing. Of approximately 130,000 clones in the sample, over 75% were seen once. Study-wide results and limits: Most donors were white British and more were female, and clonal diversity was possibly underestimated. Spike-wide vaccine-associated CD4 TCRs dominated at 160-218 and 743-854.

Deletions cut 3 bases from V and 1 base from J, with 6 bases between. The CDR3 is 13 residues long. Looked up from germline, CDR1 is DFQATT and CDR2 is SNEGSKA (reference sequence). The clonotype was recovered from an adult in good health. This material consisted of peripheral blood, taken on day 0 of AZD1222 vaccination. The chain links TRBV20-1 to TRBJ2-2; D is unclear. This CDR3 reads CSASPRNTGELFF. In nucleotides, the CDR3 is TGCAGTGCTAGTCCTAGGAACACCGGGGAGCTGTTTTTT.